The clone carrying this T cell receptor beta chain has just a few counts. Its antigen is as yet unknown. The sample is drawn from a study of T-cell memory formation after mild COVID-19. Across the whole study: The study found TCR clusters largely donor specific. Study outcomes and limitations: There was a balanced CD4/CD8 profile in clones contracting day 15 to 85, and later expanders leaned CD4+. Most CD4+ clones that shrank were in CM and EM, while CD8+ ones turned up in EMRA.

V was shortened by 9 bases and J by 2 bases, with 9 bases between the two germline ends. CDR1 is KGHDR and CDR2 is SFDVKD in the germline V gene. CDR3 length: 12 residues. One entry per CDR3 protein, called by TCRdb with MiXCR from the 5' RACE reads. The sample consists of about 150,000 distinct CDR3 sequences, 14% of them appearing once. The receptor comes from an adult woman who had mild COVID-19 (a few samples of this study predate the infection). Cell type and time point are not known. Sequences were obtained from PBMCs or a T cell subset sorted from them (not recorded which). The rearrangement uses TRBV24-1 and TRBJ1-2; possibly TRBD1 for D (5 bases). CDR3 sequence reads: CATSGPNYGYTF. CDR3 DNA: TGTGCCACCTCGGGACCCAACTATGGCTACACCTTC.